The clone carrying this T cell receptor (beta chain) was observed a handful of times. No antigen is known for it. The study ran its PCR with 60 Vbeta and 13 Jbeta primers. Data came from immunoSEQ multiplex PCR; TCRdb stores just in-frame clones and leaves some out. The table lists 150,000 to 200,000 clones, about 88% of them singletons. The source of the sample is a study of cytomegalovirus exposure and HLA in healthy donors. CDR3 length equals 15 residues. Between the trimmed V and J ends, which lost 4 bases and 2 bases, there was a span of 15 bases. Germline lookup yields CDR1 SGHNT and CDR2 YYREEE (reference sequence). The study's findings and limits: Cytomegalovirus status was reportedly diagnosed by the classifier with high sensitivity and specificity. In vitro, a few CMV-associated chains proved specific for CMV antigens.

Source material: PBMCs. V gene TRBV5-4 combines with J gene TRBJ1-2; D possibly corresponds to TRBD1 (6 bases). The receptor was derived from a woman aged 18-29 years in good health and CMV-seronegative. The CDR3 DNA follows: TGTGCCAGCAGCCCAGGACAGACAACGAACTATGGCTACACCTTC. As protein: CASSPGQTTNYGYTF.